The clone carrying this TCR beta chain was picked up one time. These data are taken from a study of chemoradiotherapy in HPV16-positive cancers. There are 16 residues in the CDR3. V was pared by 5 bases and J by 4 bases, with 17 bases between. CDR1 is MDHEN, CDR2 SYDVKM, per germline. The repertoire was sequenced with immunoSEQ multiplex PCR; TCRdb's copy has only in-frame clones and lacks some. The sample consists of around 500 clones, roughly 75% of them appearing once. The chain has TRBV28 and TRBJ1-4; a weak D match, TRBD1 (5 bases). The TCR comes from a human donor with HPV-associated anogenital cancer. The sequencing here drew on tumor tissue, taken from a patient who underwent chemoradiotherapy. In nucleotides, the CDR3 is TGTGCCAGCAGTCTTTCCTCGGGACCGATTAATGAAAAACTGTTTTTT. Amino acids: CASSLSSGPINEKLFF.